This TCR beta chain was sequenced during a study of T cells in Graves' hyperthyroidism and ophthalmopathy. In the study overall: Peripheral blood was taken when the disease was first diagnosed, before any treatment began.

Regarding this clonotype: The junction differs from germline at one of its ends, possibly a read error.

The CDR3 regions of TCR beta were amplified from RNA transcripts. An initial round of RT-PCR targeting the TCR CDR3 relied on the HTBI primer set. MiXCR was run by TCRdb on the multiplex PCR reads, yielding one entry per CDR3 protein. The table shows 550,000 to 650,000 distinct CDR3 sequences, with 14% occurring only once. Graves' hyperthyroidism showing no ophthalmopathy progression within 18 months was considered stable. Germline V lookup: CDR1 MDHEN, CDR2 SYDVKM. The CDR3 totals 15 residues. The specimen was blood. This TCR came from a woman aged 40-49 years with Graves' hyperthyroidism. The chain combines TRBV28 with TRBJ1-5; possible D gene TRBD1, 5 bases. This CDR3 reads CASRSGGSDNQPQHF. CDR3 coding DNA: TGCGCCAGCAGATCGGGGGGATCGGACAATCAGCCCCAGCATTTT.